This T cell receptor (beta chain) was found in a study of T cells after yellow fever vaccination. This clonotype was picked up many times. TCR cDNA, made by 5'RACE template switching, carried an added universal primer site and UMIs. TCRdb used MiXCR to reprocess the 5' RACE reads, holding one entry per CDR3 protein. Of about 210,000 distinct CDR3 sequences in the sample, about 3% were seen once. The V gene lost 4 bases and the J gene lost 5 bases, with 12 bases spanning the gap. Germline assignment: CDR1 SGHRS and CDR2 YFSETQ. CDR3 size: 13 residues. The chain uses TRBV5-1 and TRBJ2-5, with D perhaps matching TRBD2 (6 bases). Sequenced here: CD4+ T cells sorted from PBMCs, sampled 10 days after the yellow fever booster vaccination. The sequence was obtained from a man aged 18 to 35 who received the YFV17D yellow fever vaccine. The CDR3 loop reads CASSATRRETQYF. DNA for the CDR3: TGCGCCAGCAGCGCGACTAGACGGGAGACCCAGTACTTC.